The TCR beta chain under discussion was sequenced for a study of tumor-infiltrating lymphocytes in primary liver carcinoma. General study points: In the absence of sorting, bulk samples left CD4+ and CD8+ repertoires uncompared. Compared with blood, tumor repertoires held significantly more in their top 250 clones.

This CDR3 is 15 amino acids long. Germline-derived CDR1 and CDR2 are SGHAT and FQNNGV. Germline DNA was also extracted, while the blood RNA originated from unsorted whole blood. Among the patients, all had chronic HBV infection and none had been treated. As concerns this clonotype: Its target is unknown. The germline gene is not matched at one end of the junction; a read error may be the cause.

With roughly 0.5 ug total RNA as template and a constant-region primer, TCR beta cDNA was made. It was through three nested multiplex PCR rounds of slightly modified ARM-PCR that TCR beta libraries arose. The first two PCR rounds used TRBV1-TRBV30 primers with a Cbeta primer, roughly 10 cycles each. TCRdb itself ran the multiplex PCR reads through MiXCR, one entry per CDR3 protein. In the table there are 300,000 to 400,000 distinct CDR3 sequences, less than 65% of which are singletons. Input material: peripheral blood. The chain uses TRBV11-2 and TRBJ2-3; D remains unclear. The clonotype was recovered from a man aged 40-50 years with primary liver carcinoma and hepatitis B virus infection. DNA of the CDR3: TGTGTCAGCAGCTTAGCCGGCAGGAACACAGATACGCAGTATTTT. It is translated as CVSSLAGRNTDTQYF. The variable domain in full, completed from reference TRBV11-2 and TRBJ2-3, reads EAGVAQSPRYKIIEKRQSVAFWCNPISGHATLYWYQQILGQGPKLLIQFQNNGVVDDSQLPKDRFSAERLKGVDSTLKIQPAKLEDSAVYLCVSSLAGRNTDTQYFGPGTRLTVL.